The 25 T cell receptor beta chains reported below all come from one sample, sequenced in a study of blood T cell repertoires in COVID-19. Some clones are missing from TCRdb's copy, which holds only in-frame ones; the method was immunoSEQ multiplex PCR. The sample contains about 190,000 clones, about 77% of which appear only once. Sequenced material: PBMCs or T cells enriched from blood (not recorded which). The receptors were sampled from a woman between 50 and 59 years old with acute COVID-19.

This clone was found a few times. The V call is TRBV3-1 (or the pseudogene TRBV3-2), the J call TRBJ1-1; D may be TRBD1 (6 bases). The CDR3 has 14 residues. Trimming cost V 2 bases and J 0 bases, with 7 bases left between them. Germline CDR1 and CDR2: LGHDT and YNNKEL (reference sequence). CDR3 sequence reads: CASSQTGLNTEAFF. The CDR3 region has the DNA TGTGCCAGCAGCCAAACAGGGCTGAACACTGAAGCTTTCTTT.

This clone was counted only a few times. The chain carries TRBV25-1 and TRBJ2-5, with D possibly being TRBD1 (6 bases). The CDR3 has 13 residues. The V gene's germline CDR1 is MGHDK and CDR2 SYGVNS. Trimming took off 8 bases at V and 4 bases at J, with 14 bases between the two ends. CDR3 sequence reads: CASGTGMGETQYF. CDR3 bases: TGTGCCAGCGGTACAGGGATGGGAGAGACCCAGTACTTC.

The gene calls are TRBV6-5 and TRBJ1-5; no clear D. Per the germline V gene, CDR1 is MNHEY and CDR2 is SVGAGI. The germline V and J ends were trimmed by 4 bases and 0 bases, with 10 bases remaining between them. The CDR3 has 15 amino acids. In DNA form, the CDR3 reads TGTGCCAGCAGTTTTTCCCTTTATAGCAATCAGCCCCAGCATTTT. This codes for CASSFSLYSNQPQHF.

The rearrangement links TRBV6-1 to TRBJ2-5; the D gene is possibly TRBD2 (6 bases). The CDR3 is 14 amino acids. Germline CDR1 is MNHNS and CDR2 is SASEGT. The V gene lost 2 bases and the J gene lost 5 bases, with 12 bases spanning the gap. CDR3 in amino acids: CASSEMRAGETQYF. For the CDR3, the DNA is TGTGCCAGCAGTGAAATGAGGGCGGGGGAGACCCAGTACTTC.

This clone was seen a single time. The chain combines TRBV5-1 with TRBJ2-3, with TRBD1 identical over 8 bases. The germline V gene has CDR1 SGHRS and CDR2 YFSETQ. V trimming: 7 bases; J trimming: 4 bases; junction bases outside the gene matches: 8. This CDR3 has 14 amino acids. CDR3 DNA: TGCGCCAGCTGCTGGGGACAGGCCGCAGATACGCAGTATTTT. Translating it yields CASCWGQAADTQYF.

This CDR3 reads CASSPVGVSGNTIYF. The CDR3 DNA reads as TGTGCCAGCTCACCAGTAGGAGTCTCTGGAAACACCATATATTTT. The chain uses TRBV18 and TRBJ1-3; D uncertain. The CDR3 sequence is 15 residues long. Germline V gene lookup returns CDR1 KGHSH and CDR2 LQKENI. Trimming pared 2 bases from V and 0 bases from J, leaving 8 bases between.

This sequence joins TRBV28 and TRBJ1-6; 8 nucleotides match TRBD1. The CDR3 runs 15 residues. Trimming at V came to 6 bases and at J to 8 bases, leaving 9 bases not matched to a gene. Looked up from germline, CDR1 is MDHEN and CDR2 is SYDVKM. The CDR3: CASRPRTGRYSPLHF. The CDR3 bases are TGTGCCAGCAGACCCCGGACAGGGAGGTATTCACCCCTCCACTTT.

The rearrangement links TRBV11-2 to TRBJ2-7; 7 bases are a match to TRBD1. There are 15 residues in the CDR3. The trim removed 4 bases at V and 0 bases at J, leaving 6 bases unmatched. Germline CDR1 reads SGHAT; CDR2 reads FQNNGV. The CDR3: CASSSLTGSSYEQYV. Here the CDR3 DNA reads TGTGCCAGCAGCTCACTGACAGGGAGCTCCTACGAGCAGTACGTC.

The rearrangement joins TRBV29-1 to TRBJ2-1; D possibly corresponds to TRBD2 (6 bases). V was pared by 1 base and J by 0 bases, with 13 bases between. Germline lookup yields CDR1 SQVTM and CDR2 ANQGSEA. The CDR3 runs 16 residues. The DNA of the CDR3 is TGCAGCGTTGAAGGTATGGCGGGGACCTCCTACAATGAGCAGTTCTTC. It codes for CSVEGMAGTSYNEQFF.

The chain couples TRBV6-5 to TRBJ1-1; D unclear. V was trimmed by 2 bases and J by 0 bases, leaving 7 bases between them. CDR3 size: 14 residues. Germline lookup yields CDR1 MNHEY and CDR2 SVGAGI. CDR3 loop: CASSYGRMNTEAFF. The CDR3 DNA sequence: TGTGCCAGCAGTTACGGGAGGATGAACACTGAAGCTTTCTTT.

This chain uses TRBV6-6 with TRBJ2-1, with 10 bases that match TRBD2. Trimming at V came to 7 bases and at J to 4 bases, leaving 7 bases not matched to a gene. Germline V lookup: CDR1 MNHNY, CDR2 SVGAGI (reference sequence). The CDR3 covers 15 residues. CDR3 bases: TGTGCCAGCAAACCAAGCGGGGGGGCGTACAATGAGCAGTTCTTC. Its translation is CASKPSGGAYNEQFF.

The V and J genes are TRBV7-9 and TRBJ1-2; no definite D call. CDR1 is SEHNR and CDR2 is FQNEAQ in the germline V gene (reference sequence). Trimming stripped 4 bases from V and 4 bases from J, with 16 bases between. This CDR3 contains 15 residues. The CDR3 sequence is CASSSPTDRPYGYTF. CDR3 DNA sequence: TGTGCCAGCAGCTCACCCACAGATCGCCCCTATGGCTACACCTTC.

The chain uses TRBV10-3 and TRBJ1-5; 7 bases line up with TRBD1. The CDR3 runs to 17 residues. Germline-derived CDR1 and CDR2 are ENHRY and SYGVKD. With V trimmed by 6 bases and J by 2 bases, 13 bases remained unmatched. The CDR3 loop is CAISEGQGGLGNQPQHF. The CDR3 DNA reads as TGTGCCATCAGCGAGGGGCAGGGGGGATTGGGCAATCAGCCCCAGCATTTT.

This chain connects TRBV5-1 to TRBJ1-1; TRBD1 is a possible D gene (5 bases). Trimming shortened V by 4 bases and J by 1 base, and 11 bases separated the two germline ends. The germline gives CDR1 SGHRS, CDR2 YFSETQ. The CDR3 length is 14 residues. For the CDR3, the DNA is TGCGCCAGCAGCCCGGGGGGATCGAACACTGAAGCTTTCTTT. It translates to CASSPGGSNTEAFF.

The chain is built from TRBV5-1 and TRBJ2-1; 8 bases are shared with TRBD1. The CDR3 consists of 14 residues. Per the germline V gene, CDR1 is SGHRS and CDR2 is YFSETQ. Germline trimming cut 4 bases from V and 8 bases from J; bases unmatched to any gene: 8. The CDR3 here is CASSTGQVRDEQFF. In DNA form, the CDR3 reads TGCGCCAGCAGCACGGGACAGGTTAGGGATGAGCAGTTCTTC.

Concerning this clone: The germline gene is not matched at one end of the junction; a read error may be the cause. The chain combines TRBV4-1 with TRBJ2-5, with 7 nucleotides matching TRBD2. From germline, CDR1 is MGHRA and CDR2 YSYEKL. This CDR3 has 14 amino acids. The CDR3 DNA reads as TGCGCCAGCAGCCGGGAGGGAACCCAAGGGACCCAGTACTTC. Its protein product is CASSREGTQGTQYF.

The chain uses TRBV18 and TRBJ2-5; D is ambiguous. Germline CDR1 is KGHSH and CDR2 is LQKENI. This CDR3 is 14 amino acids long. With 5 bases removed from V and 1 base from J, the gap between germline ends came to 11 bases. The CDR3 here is CASSSGFGQETQYF. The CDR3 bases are TGTGCCAGCTCATCAGGTTTTGGCCAAGAGACCCAGTACTTC.

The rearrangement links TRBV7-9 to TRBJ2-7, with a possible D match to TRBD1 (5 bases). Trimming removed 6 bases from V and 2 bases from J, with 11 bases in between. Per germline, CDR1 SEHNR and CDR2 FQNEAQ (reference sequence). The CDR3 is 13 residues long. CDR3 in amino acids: CASSPRETYEQYV. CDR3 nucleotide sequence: TGTGCCAGCAGTCCCAGGGAAACCTACGAGCAGTACGTC.

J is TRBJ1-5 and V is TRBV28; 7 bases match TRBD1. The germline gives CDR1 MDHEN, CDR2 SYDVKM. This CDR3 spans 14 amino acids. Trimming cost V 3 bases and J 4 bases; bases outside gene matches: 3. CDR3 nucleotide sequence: TGTGCCAGCAGTTTCCAGGGGGGTAATCAGCCCCAGCATTTT. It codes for CASSFQGGNQPQHF. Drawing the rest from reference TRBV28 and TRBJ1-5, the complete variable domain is DVKVTQSSRYLVKRTGEKVFLECVQDMDHENMFWYRQDPGLGLRLIYFSYDVKMKEKGDIPEGYSVSREKKERFSLILESASTNQTSMYLCASSFQGGNQPQHFGDGTRLSIL.

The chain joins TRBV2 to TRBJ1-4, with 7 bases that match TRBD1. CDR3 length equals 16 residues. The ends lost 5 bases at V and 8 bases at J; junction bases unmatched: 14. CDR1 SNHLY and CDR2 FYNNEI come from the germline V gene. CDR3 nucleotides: TGTGCCAGCAGTACAACCGGGACAGAGTCTAGCGAAAAACTGTTTTTT. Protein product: CASSTTGTESSEKLFF.

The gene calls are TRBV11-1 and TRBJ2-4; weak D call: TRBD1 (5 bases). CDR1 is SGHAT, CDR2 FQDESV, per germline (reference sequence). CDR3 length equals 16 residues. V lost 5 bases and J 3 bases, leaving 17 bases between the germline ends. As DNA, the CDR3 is TGTGCCAGCAGCCGCGGAACCGACAGTCTCAAAAACATTCAGTACTTC. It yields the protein CASSRGTDSLKNIQYF.

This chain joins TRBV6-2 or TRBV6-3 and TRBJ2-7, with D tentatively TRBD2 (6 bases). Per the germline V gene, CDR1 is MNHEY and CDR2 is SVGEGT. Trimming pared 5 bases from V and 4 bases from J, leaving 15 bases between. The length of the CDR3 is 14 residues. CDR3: CASSARGGGYEQYV. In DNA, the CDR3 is TGTGCCAGCAGTGCCCGAGGTGGGGGGTACGAGCAGTACGTC.

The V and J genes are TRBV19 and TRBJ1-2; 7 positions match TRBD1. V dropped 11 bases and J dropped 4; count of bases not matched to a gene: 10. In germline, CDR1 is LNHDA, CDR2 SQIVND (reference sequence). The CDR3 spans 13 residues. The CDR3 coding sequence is TGTGCCGGAGTGGGGGACAGCGGCTATGGCTACACCTTC. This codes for CAGVGDSGYGYTF.

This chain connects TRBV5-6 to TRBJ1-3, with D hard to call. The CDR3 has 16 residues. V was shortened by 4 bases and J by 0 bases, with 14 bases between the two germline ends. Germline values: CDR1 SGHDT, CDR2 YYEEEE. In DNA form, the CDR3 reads TGTGCCAGCAGCAAATACACGCATGACTCTGGAAACACCATATATTTT. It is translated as CASSKYTHDSGNTIYF.

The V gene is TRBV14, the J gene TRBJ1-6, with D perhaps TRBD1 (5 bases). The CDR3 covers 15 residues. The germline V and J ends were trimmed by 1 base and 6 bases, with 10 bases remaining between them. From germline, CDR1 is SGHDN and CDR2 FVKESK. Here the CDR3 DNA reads TGTGCCAGCAGCCAAGGTCACAGGTCTAATTCACCCCTCCACTTT. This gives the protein CASSQGHRSNSPLHF.